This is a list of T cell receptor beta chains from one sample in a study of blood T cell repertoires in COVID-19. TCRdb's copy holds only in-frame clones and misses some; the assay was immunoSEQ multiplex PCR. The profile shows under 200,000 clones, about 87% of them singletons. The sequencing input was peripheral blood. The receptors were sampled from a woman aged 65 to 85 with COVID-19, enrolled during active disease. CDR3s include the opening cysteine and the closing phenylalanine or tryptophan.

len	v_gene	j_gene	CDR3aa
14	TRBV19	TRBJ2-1	CASREEGLTDEQFF
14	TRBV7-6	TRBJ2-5	CASSRLTGEWTQYF
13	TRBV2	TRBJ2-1	CASTRDRNNEQFF
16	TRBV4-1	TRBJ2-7	CASSLGTSGVGYEQYF
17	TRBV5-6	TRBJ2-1	CASSLQVSGTRRGEQFF
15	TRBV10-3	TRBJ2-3	CAISLSGGAVDTQYF
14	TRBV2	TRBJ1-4	CASRGQVANEKLFF
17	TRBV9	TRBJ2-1	CASSVVGTGQGNNEQFF
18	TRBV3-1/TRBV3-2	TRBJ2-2	CASSQGSIAGSPTGELFF
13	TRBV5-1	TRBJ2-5	CASSPGATWAQYF
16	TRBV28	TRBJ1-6	CASFGQGLAFYSPLHF
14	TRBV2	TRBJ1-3	CASRGQFSGNTIYF
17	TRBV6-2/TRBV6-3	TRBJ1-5	CASSSGTGRYSNQPQHF
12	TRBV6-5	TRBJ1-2	CASGGGHYGYTF
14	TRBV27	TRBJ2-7	CASSSAGTVFEQYF
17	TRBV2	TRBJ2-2	CASRPTSGGPNTGELFF
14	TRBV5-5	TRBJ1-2	CASSSRTGVYGYTF
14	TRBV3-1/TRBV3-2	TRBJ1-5	CASSLGQVRQPQHF
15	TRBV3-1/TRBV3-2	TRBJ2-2	CASSQFQGYTGELFF
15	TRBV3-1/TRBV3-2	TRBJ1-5	CASSQGTGAGRPQHF
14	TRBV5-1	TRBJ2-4	CASSYGSGKNIQYF
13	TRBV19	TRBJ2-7	CASSRDSRWEQYF
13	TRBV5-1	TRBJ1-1	CASKQGLNTEAFF
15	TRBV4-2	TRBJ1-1	CASSQGGQGNTEAFF
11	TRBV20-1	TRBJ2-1	CSATPNNEQFF
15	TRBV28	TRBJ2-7	CASSLWTSGAYEQYF
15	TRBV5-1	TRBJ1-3	CASSSTGVPGNTIYF
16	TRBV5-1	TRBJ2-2	CASSSGDVTWTGELFF
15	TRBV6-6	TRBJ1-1	CASSYAGTGGLVTFF
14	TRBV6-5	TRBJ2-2	CASRAGFFTGELFF
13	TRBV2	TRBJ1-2	CASKQGYGYGYTF
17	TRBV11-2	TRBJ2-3	CASSRTSGGRSTDTQYF
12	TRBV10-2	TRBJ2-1	CASRVTGNEQFF
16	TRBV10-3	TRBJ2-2	CAISESSSGGTGELFF
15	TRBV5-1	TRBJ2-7	CASKTEDRGLGEQYF
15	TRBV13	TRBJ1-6	CASSLEGQSPSPLHF